This T cell receptor (beta chain) was found in a study of T cells after yellow fever vaccination. TCR cDNA, made by 5'RACE template switching, carried an added universal primer site and UMIs. TCRdb re-analysed the 5' RACE reads in MiXCR, keeping a single row per CDR3 protein. The sample yields some 300,000 distinct CDR3 sequences, about 10% seen once. This clonotype has a handful of counts. Its antigen is unidentified. Study-level findings and limits: It was the secondary response that reached its peak faster, day 5 versus 15, but it was weaker. Contamination by abundant bulk-population clonotypes could be present in FACS-sorted repertoires.

The CDR3 length is 16 residues. Trimming left V 1 base short and J 3 bases short, with 13 bases between. CDR1 LGHDT and CDR2 YNNKEL come from the germline V gene (reference sequence). This clonotype originated in a man younger than 30 who received the YFV17D yellow fever vaccine. The sequences come from CD4+ T cells sorted from PBMCs, collected 5 days after the yellow fever booster vaccination. J is TRBJ2-1 and V is TRBV3-1, with unresolved D. CDR3 residues: CASSQVGSLRYNEQFF. The CDR3 nucleotides are TGTGCCAGCAGCCAAGTCGGCTCGTTGCGCTACAATGAGCAGTTCTTC.